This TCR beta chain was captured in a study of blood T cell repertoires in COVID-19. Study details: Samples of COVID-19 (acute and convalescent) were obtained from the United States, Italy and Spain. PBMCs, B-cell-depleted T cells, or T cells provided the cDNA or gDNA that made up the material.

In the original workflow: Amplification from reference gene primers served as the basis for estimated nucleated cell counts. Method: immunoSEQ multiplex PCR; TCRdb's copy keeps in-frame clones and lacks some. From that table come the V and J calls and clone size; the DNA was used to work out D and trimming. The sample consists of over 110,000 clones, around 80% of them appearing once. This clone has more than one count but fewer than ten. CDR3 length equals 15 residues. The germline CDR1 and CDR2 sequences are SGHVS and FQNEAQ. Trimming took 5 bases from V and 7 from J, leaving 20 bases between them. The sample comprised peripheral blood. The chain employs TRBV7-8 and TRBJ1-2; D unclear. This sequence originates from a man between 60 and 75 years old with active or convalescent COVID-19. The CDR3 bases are TGTGCCAGCAGCCCAAATGGACTTTCGGTGGGTGGCTACACCTTC. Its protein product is CASSPNGLSVGGYTF.